This paragraph reports one TCR beta chain. Antigen: not known. Trimming pared 7 bases from V and 5 bases from J, leaving 15 bases between. The germline CDR1 and CDR2 sequences are MDHEN and SYDVKM. This CDR3 has 14 amino acids. This PCR relied on a set of 60 Vbeta primers and 13 Jbeta primers. The assay was immunoSEQ multiplex PCR, and TCRdb's table has in-frame clones only and misses some. The profile shows fewer than 300,000 clones, approximately 80% of them singletons. These data originate in a study of cytomegalovirus exposure and HLA in healthy donors. General study findings and limits: Earlier analysis looked at TCR beta V segments, and most were productive about 87% or about 30% of the time.

Material: PBMCs. This receptor was taken from a girl aged 2 to 10 in good health and CMV-seronegative. The rearrangement joins TRBV28 to TRBJ1-5; D is possibly TRBD1 (5 bases). CDR3 DNA: TGTGCCAGCACCCCAGACAGAATAGATCAGCCCCAGCATTTT. Translating it yields CASTPDRIDQPQHF.